A single sample is the source of the 28 T cell receptor beta chains below, sequenced in a study of blood T cells in healthy people across ages. Alongside a J-beta primer mix, a sample-barcoded 5' primer served in a second PCR lasting roughly 7 to 11 cycles. Each CDR3 protein gets one entry after TCRdb re-called the 5' RACE reads with MiXCR. The top ten hold more than 4% of the sample, which has about 1.5 million distinct CDR3 sequences, approximately 43% seen once. The material sequenced was blood. All receptors derive from a woman younger than 35 in good health.

This clonotype was counted a few times. The chain has TRBV6-2 or TRBV6-3 and TRBJ1-1, with 7 positions matching TRBD1. In germline, CDR1 is MNHEY, CDR2 SVGEGT. Trimming cost V 6 bases and J 1 base; bases outside gene matches: 5. This CDR3 spans 14 amino acids. CDR3 sequence (DNA): TGTGCCAGCAGACAACAGGGGTCGAACACTGAAGCTTTCTTT. It yields the protein CASRQQGSNTEAFF.

The CDR3 DNA sequence: TGTGCCAGCAGTCGGAGCGGGGGGGGCACTGAAGCTTTCTTT. Translating gives CASSRSGGGTEAFF. The chain joins TRBV9 to TRBJ1-1; TRBD1 is a possible D gene (5 bases). The CDR3 is 14 amino acids. CDR1 is SGDLS and CDR2 is YYNGEE in the germline V gene. Trimming cost V 5 bases and J 4 bases, with 15 bases left between them.

The CDR3 protein is CASSSGGPGYNEQYF. Here the CDR3 DNA reads TGTGCCAGCAGCTCGGGAGGGCCGGGTTACAATGAGCAGTACTTC. V and J are TRBV7-2 and TRBJ2-1; 8 bases are a match to TRBD2. The J call could be wrong; TRBJ2-7 is a better fit for the DNA end. This CDR3 spans 15 amino acids. Germline V gene sequence: CDR1 SGHTA, CDR2 FQGNSA.

This clonotype was recorded a few times. The CDR3 sequence: CASSLEVAYRGEQYF. CDR3 sequence (DNA): TGCGCCAGCAGCTTGGAGGTCGCGTACAGGGGCGAGCAGTACTTC. The J gene is TRBJ2-7, the V gene TRBV5-1, with TRBD1 matching over 7 bases. This CDR3 is built from 15 residues. Trimming removed 0 bases from V and 6 bases from J; junction bases left unmatched: 9. CDR1 is SGHRS, CDR2 YFSETQ, per germline.

V and J are TRBV29-1 and TRBJ2-7; tentative D call: TRBD2 (5 bases). CDR3 length: 12 residues. CDR1 is SQVTM, CDR2 ANQGSEA, per germline. Trimming took 6 bases from V and 4 from J, leaving 13 bases between them. The CDR3 loop reads CSVGVPGYEQYF. The CDR3 nucleotides are TGCAGCGTGGGAGTCCCGGGGTACGAGCAGTACTTC.

The V call is TRBV10-3, the J call TRBJ2-1; maybe TRBD2 (5 bases). V was trimmed by 5 bases and J by 4 bases, leaving 9 bases between them. The germline CDR1 and CDR2 sequences are ENHRY and SYGVKD. The CDR3 covers 13 residues. CDR3 bases: TGTGCCATCAGTAAAACGGGATACAATGAGCAGTTCTTC. It is translated as CAISKTGYNEQFF.

The chain links TRBV10-3 to TRBJ2-1; D not certain. Trimming shortened V by 0 bases and J by 8 bases, and 14 bases separated the two germline ends. The CDR3 runs 15 residues. Germline CDR1 is ENHRY and CDR2 is SYGVKD. CDR3 nucleotides: TGTGCCATCAGTGAGTCGACGCTCACAGTGGATGAGCAGTTCTTC. Its translation: CAISESTLTVDEQFF.

The chain links TRBV4-3 to TRBJ2-7; 8 nucleotides align to TRBD1. The CDR3 consists of 15 residues. Germline V lookup: CDR1 LGHNA, CDR2 YSLEER. Unmatched junction bases numbered 5, after V lost 1 base and J lost 3 bases. The CDR3 DNA is TGCGCCAGCAGCCAAGTAGGGGGACAGGACTACGAGCAGTACTTC. Its translation is CASSQVGGQDYEQYF.

The rearrangement joins TRBV29-1 to TRBJ1-4, with D perhaps matching TRBD1 (5 bases). Germline lookup yields CDR1 SQVTM and CDR2 ANQGSEA. This CDR3 has 15 amino acids. The V and J ends lost 3 bases and 5 bases respectively, with 16 bases between them. DNA of the CDR3: TGCAGCGTTGAGAGGGCCCAAGGGGAAAATGAAAAACTGTTTTTT. Protein: CSVERAQGENEKLFF.

This clonotype was counted only a few times. The rearrangement links TRBV12-5 to TRBJ1-2; D gene unclear. From germline, CDR1 is LGHNT and CDR2 FRNRAP. The V end was cut by 4 bases, the J end by 8 bases, with 14 bases between. CDR3 length: 13 amino acids. CDR3 residues: CASGSRALGGYTF. CDR3 nucleotides: TGTGCTAGTGGTTCGAGGGCCCTCGGAGGCTACACCTTC.

The genes are TRBV6-1 and TRBJ2-3; D may be TRBD1 (5 bases). Per the germline V gene, CDR1 is MNHNS and CDR2 is SASEGT. V lost 10 bases to trimming and J lost 4 bases, with 15 bases between them. The CDR3 consists of 13 residues. CDR3 protein: CAIRVPGPDTQYF. Written as DNA, the CDR3 is TGTGCCATCCGGGTTCCAGGGCCAGATACGCAGTATTTT.

J is TRBJ2-7 and V is TRBV6-5, with no clear D. Deletions cut 2 bases from V and 0 bases from J, with 8 bases between. Germline CDR1 is MNHEY and CDR2 is SVGAGI. There are 14 residues in the CDR3. As DNA, the CDR3 is TGTGCCAGCAGTTACGGGCAGCCCTCCTACGAGCAGTACTTC. Translating it yields CASSYGQPSYEQYF.

The chain couples TRBV5-1 to TRBJ1-4; 7 bases map to TRBD1. The germline CDR1 and CDR2 sequences are SGHRS and YFSETQ. This CDR3 spans 15 amino acids. Trimming took 6 bases from V and 5 from J; bases not matched to a gene: 10. The CDR3 here is CASNLPGQQNEKLFF. The CDR3, as DNA: TGCGCCAGCAACCTACCGGGACAGCAAAATGAAAAACTGTTTTTT. Based on the CDR3 plus reference TRBV5-1 and TRBJ1-4, the full variable domain is KAGVTQTPRYLIKTRGQQVTLSCSPISGHRSVSWYQQTPGQGLQFLFEYFSETQRNKGNFPGRFSGRQFSNSRSEMNVSTLELGDSALYLCASNLPGQQNEKLFFGSGTQLSVL.

The chain recombines TRBV7-2 with TRBJ2-3; TRBD2 agrees at 9 bases. CDR1 SGHTA and CDR2 FQGNSA come from the germline V gene. Trimming at V came to 4 bases and at J to 3 bases, leaving 8 bases not matched to a gene. The CDR3 is 16 residues long. In DNA, the CDR3 is TGTGCCAGCAGCTCCCACGGGACTAGCACAACAGATACGCAGTATTTT. It is translated as CASSSHGTSTTDTQYF. The full variable domain, rest sourced from reference TRBV7-2 and TRBJ2-3, is GAGVSQSPSNKVTEKGKDVELRCDPISGHTALYWYRQSLGQGLEFLIYFQGNSAPDKSGLPSDRFSAERTGGSVSTLTIQRTQQEDSAVYLCASSSHGTSTTDTQYFGPGTRLTVL.

V and J are TRBV11-2 and TRBJ1-2; D is possibly TRBD1 (5 bases). The CDR3 covers 15 residues. The germline CDR1 and CDR2 sequences are SGHAT and FQNNGV. Between the trimmed V and J ends, which lost 0 bases and 7 bases, there was a span of 15 bases. The DNA for the CDR3 is TGTGCCAGCAGCTTAGAACGAGGGGAAGTGGCTGGCTACACCTTC. Protein: CASSLERGEVAGYTF.

This clonotype was counted only a few times. The chain recombines TRBV7-8 with TRBJ1-6; tentatively, D is TRBD1 (6 bases). The CDR3 has 15 amino acids. Trimming took 1 base from V and 10 from J, leaving 14 bases between them. CDR1 is SGHVS, CDR2 FQNEAQ, per germline. Here the CDR3 reads CASSLVGRGESPLHF. The CDR3 DNA reads as TGTGCCAGCAGCTTAGTGGGCAGGGGAGAGTCACCCCTCCACTTT.

The chain links TRBV6-5 to TRBJ1-6, with D hard to call. The germline gives CDR1 MNHEY, CDR2 SVGAGI. The CDR3 totals 14 residues. V was pared by 5 bases and J by 7 bases, with 12 bases between. CDR3 amino acids: CASSAYRANSPLHF. CDR3 DNA: TGTGCCAGCAGTGCTTACCGCGCCAATTCACCCCTCCACTTT.

This chain joins TRBV7-2 and TRBJ2-7; 8 bases agree with TRBD2. This CDR3 is built from 16 residues. V was clipped by 4 bases and J by 1 base; unmatched bases: 9. Germline V gene data show CDR1 as SGHTA and CDR2 as FQGNSA. The CDR3 nucleotides are TGTGCCAGCAGCTCCCGTCGGGGGGGCTCTTCCTACGAGCAGTACTTC. It is translated as CASSSRRGGSSYEQYF. The full variable domain, completed using reference TRBV7-2 and TRBJ2-7, is GAGVSQSPSNKVTEKGKDVELRCDPISGHTALYWYRQSLGQGLEFLIYFQGNSAPDKSGLPSDRFSAERTGGSVSTLTIQRTQQEDSAVYLCASSSRRGGSSYEQYFGPGTRLTVT.

Ten or more counts support this clonotype. The gene calls are TRBV7-2 and TRBJ1-5, with TRBD1 matching 7 bases. The CDR3 is 15 amino acids. Germline V gene data show CDR1 as SGHTA and CDR2 as FQGNSA. The J segment lost 0 bases and the V segment lost 5 bases, leaving 4 bases of the junction unmatched. The CDR3, as DNA: TGTGCCAGCAGCCCGGGACAGTATAGCAATCAGCCCCAGCATTTT. Its protein product is CASSPGQYSNQPQHF.

The chain links TRBV20-1 to TRBJ2-3; D possibly corresponds to TRBD1 (6 bases). Trimming took off 6 bases at V and 4 bases at J, with 17 bases between the two ends. The germline CDR1 and CDR2 sequences are DFQATT and SNEGSKA (reference sequence). CDR3 length: 14 residues. The CDR3 sequence: CSAYTADRPDTQYF. In DNA, the CDR3 is TGCAGTGCATATACCGCAGACAGGCCAGATACGCAGTATTTT.

Only a few counts were recorded for this clonotype. The chain recombines TRBV27 with TRBJ2-7; 8 bases are shared with TRBD1. Germline loops: CDR1 MNHEY, CDR2 SMNVEV (reference sequence). This CDR3 comprises 13 residues. Losses at the gene ends were 8 bases for V and 3 bases for J; bases not matched to a gene: 6. The chain's CDR3 is CASAPGTGYEQYF. CDR3 DNA: TGTGCCAGCGCTCCCGGGACAGGCTACGAGCAGTACTTC.

The gene calls are TRBV9 and TRBJ2-7, with D possibly matching TRBD1 (6 bases). The germline V gene encodes CDR1 SGDLS and CDR2 YYNGEE. The ends were cut back, 2 bases at V and 7 bases at J, with 13 bases in the middle. The CDR3 is 13 residues long. CDR3 DNA: TGTGCCAGCAGCGTGGTGGGGGCGACTGAGCAGTACTTC. Translated, it gives CASSVVGATEQYF.

CDR3 loop: CASSYLGTPTDTQYF. For the CDR3, the DNA is TGTGCCAGCAGCTACCTTGGGACGCCTACAGATACGCAGTATTTT. J is TRBJ2-3 and V is TRBV7-2; D possibly matches TRBD1 or TRBD2 (5 bases each). Deletions cut 4 bases from V and 3 bases from J, with 14 bases between. CDR3 length equals 15 residues. Germline V gene data show CDR1 as SGHTA and CDR2 as FQGNSA.

CDR3 sequence (DNA): TGCAGTGCTAAAGCCCTGATAGTAGAAGGGCAGTACTTC. This sequence encodes CSAKALIVEGQYF. The V call is TRBV20-1, the J call TRBJ2-7; D gene uncertain. The length of the CDR3 is 13 residues. Per the germline V gene, CDR1 is DFQATT and CDR2 is SNEGSKA (reference sequence). With 4 bases removed from V and 9 bases from J, the gap between germline ends came to 19 bases.

This clonotype came up a few times. The genes are TRBV7-2 and TRBJ2-5; 9 nucleotides line up with TRBD1. V was pared by 4 bases and J by 0 bases, with 12 bases of the junction left unmatched. CDR1 and CDR2 (germline): SGHTA, FQGNSA. The CDR3 length is 18 residues. The CDR3 DNA reads as TGTGCCAGCAGCTCCCGTGGGACAGGGCTTATCTACCAAGAGACCCAGTACTTC. Translation gives CASSSRGTGLIYQETQYF.

The CDR3 bases are TGTGCCAGCAGCGTAATAGCGGAGTCCTACGAGCAGTACTTC. Protein sequence: CASSVIAESYEQYF. V gene TRBV9 combines with J gene TRBJ2-7; D might be TRBD2 (6 bases). CDR1 and CDR2 (germline): SGDLS, YYNGEE. The CDR3 consists of 14 residues. Deletions cut 1 base from V and 1 base from J, with 9 bases between.

The chain employs TRBV4-3 and TRBJ1-4; TRBD1 is a possible D gene (5 bases). Looked up from germline, CDR1 is LGHNA and CDR2 is YSLEER. V lost 4 bases and J 3 bases, leaving 18 bases between the germline ends. The CDR3 has 17 amino acids. Here the CDR3 reads CASSRNPGGTANEKLFF. In nucleotides, the CDR3 is TGCGCCAGCAGCCGGAACCCCGGCGGGACGGCTAATGAAAAACTGTTTTTT.

This clonotype was seen a few times. The rearrangement links TRBV21-1 to TRBJ2-3; the table's D call of TRBD2 was not tested on the DNA. TRBV21-1 has pseudogene status. The CDR3 consists of 17 residues. CDR3 DNA: TGTGCCAGCAGCAAAGTGAGGGCGGGAGGGCCGACAGATACGCAGTATTTT. This encodes CASSKVRAGGPTDTQYF.